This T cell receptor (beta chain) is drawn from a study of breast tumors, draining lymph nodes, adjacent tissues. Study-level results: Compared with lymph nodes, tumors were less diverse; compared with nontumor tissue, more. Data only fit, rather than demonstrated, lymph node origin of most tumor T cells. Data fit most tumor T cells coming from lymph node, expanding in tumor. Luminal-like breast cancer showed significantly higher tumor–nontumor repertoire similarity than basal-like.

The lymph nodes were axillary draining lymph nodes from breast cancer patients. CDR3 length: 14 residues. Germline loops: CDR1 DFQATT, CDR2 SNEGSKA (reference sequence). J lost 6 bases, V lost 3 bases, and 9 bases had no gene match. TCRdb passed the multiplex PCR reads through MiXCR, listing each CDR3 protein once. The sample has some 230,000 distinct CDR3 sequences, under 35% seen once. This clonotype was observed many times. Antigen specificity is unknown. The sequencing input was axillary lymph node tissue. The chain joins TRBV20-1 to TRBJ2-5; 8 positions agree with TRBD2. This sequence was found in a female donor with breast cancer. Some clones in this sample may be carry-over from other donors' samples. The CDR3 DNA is TGCAGTGCTAGCGTCTCGGGGGGGGGAAAGACCCAGTACTTC. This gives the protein CSASVSGGGKTQYF.